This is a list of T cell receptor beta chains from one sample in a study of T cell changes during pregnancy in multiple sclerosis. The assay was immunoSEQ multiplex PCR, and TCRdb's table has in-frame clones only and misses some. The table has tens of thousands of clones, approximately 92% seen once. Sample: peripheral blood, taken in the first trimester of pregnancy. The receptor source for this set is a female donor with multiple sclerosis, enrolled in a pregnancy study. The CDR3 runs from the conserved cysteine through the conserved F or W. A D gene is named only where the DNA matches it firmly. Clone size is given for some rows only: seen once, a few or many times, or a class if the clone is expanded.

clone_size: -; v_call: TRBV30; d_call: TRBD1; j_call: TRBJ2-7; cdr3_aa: CAWSPDRGAYEQYF; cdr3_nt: TGTGCCTGGAGCCCGGACAGGGGGGCGTACGAGCAGTACTTC
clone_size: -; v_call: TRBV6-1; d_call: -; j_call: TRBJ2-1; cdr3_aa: CASSVASLYNEQFF; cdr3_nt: TGTGCCAGCAGTGTGGCTTCCCTTTACAATGAGCAGTTCTTC
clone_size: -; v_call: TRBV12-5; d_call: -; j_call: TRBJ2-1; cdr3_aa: CASGLGRVGDEQFF; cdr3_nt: TGTGCTAGTGGTTTAGGGCGGGTGGGCGATGAGCAGTTCTTC
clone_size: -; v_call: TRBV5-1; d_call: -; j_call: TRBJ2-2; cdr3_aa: CASSLEGVNTGELFF; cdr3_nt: TGCGCCAGCAGCTTGGAAGGGGTTAACACCGGGGAGCTGTTTTTT
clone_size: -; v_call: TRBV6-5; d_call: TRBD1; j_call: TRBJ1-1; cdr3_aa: CASRPGTANTEAFF; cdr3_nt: TGTGCCAGCAGACCCGGGACAGCAAACACTGAAGCTTTCTTT
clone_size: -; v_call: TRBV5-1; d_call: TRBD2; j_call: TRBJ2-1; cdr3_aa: CASSPFRGGPYNEQFF; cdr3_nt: TGCGCCAGCAGCCCCTTCCGGGGGGGGCCCTACAATGAGCAGTTCTTC
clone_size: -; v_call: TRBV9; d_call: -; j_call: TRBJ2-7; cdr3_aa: CASSVTSTAGPSYEQYF; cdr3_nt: TGTGCCAGCAGCGTAACCAGTACGGCAGGGCCTTCCTACGAGCAGTACTTC
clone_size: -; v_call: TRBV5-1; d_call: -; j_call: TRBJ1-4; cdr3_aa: CASSLKGGAANEKLFF; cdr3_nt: TGCGCCAGCAGCTTGAAGGGTGGAGCGGCTAATGAAAAACTGTTTTTT
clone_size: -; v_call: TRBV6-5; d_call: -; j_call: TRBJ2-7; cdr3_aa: CASSYSTGLSSYEQYF; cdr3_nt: TGTGCCAGCAGTTACTCGACTGGTCTCTCCTCCTACGAGCAGTACTTC
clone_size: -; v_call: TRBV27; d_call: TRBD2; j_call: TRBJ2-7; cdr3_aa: CASSSSTGLAGVYEQYF; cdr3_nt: TGTGCCAGCAGTTCTTCCACTGGACTAGCGGGAGTTTACGAGCAGTACTTC
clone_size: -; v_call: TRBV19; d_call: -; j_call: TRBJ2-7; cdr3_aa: CASSIDRFEEQYF; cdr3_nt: TGTGCCAGTAGTATAGACCGGTTTGAGGAGCAGTACTTC
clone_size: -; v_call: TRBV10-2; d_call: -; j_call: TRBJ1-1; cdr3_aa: CASSDPAGVITEAFF; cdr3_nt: TGCGCCAGCAGTGATCCAGCCGGGGTTATTACTGAAGCTTTCTTT
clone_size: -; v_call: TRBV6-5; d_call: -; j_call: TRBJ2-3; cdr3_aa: CASSYGSTTDTQYF; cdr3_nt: TGTGCCAGCAGTTACGGGAGCACGACAGATACGCAGTATTTT
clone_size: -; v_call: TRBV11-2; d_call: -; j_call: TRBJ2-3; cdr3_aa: CASSLRGSTDTQYF; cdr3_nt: TGTGCCAGCAGCTTGCGGGGAAGCACAGATACGCAGTATTTT
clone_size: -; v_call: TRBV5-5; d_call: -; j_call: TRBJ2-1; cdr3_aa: CASSLVFGGGDEQFF; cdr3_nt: TGTGCCAGCAGCTTGGTGTTTGGAGGGGGCGACGAGCAGTTCTTC
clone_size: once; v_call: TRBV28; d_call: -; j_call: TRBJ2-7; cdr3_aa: CASTLTGIDEQYF; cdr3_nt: TGTGCCAGCACCCTGACAGGTATCGACGAGCAGTACTTC